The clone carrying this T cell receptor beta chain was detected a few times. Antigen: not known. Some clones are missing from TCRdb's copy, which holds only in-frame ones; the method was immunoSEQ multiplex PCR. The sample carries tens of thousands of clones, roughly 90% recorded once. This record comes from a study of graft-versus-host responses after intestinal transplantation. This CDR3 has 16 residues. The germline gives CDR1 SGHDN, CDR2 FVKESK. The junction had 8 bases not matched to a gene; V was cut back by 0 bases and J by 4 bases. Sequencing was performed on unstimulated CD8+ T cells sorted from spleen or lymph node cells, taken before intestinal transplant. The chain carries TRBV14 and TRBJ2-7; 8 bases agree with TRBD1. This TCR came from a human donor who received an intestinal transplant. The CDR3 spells CASSQEGGQATYEQYF. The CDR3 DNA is TGTGCCAGCAGCCAAGAGGGGGGACAGGCGACTTACGAGCAGTACTTC.